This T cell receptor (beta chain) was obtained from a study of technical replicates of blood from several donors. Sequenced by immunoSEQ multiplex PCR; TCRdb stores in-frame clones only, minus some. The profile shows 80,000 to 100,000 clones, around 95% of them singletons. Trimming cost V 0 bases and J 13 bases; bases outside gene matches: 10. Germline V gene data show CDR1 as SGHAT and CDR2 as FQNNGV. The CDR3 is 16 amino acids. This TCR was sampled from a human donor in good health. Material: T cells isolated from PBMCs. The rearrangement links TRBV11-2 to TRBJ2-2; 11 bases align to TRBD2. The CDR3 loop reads CASSLDRATSGSWLFF. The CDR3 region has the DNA TGTGCCAGCAGCTTAGATCGGGCAACTAGCGGGAGTTGGCTGTTTTTT.